This TCR beta chain emerged from a study of graft-versus-host responses after intestinal transplantation. Study summary: Each of the recipients got a multivisceral, liver-intestinal, or isolated intestinal transplant. All recipients got anti-thymocyte globulin induction, then tacrolimus and steroids for roughly three years.

TCRdb's table, derived via immunoSEQ multiplex PCR, lists solely in-frame clones and lacks some. The sample contains approximately 89,000 clones, about 93% of which appear only once. Turning to this clone: Its specificity is unknown.

Germline-derived CDR1 and CDR2 are MNHEY and SVGAGI. The CDR3 has 14 residues. Trimming removed 2 bases at V and 1 base at J, with 8 bases between. Overall study results and limits: The study associated peak circulating GvH clone levels with early post-transplant HvG declines.

The receptor was isolated from a human donor who was the organ donor for an intestinal transplant. The V and J genes are TRBV6-5 and TRBJ1-1, with D perhaps TRBD1 (6 bases). The sequences come from unstimulated CD8+ T cells sorted from spleen or lymph node cells, collected before transplant. The CDR3 coding sequence is TGTGCCAGCAGTTACGAAGGGGGGAACACTGAAGCTTTCTTT. This translates into CASSYEGGNTEAFF.